This paragraph covers one T cell receptor (beta chain) sequence. These data belong to a study of blood T cell repertoires in COVID-19. Across the whole study: The study drew acute and convalescent COVID-19 samples from the United States, Italy and Spain. The cDNA or gDNA used as material had been derived from T cells, B-cell-depleted T cells, or PBMCs.

Repertoires were generated with immunoSEQ multiplex PCR, while TCRdb's copy carries only in-frame clones and drops some. The data show about 240,000 clones, roughly 80% seen once. Germline V CDR1 and CDR2: LGHNA, YSLEER. Germline trimming cut 0 bases from V and 4 bases from J; bases unmatched to any gene: 6. This CDR3 region has 16 residues. This receptor was taken from a woman aged 18 to 35 with acute or convalescent COVID-19. Sequenced input: peripheral blood. The J gene is TRBJ2-5, the V gene TRBV4-3, with 9 bases identical to TRBD2. The DNA for the CDR3 is TGCGCCAGCAGCCAAGATCAAATGACTAGCGGAGAGACCCAGTACTTC. It codes for CASSQDQMTSGETQYF.